This T cell receptor beta chain was profiled in a study of blood T cell repertoires in COVID-19. In the original processing: Quantification of nucleated cells was approximated via reference gene primer amplification. Only in-frame clones appear in the TCRdb table, and some are missing; sequencing was by immunoSEQ multiplex PCR. V and J calls and clone size come straight from that table; D and trimming were deduced from the DNA. The sample contains about 25,000 clones, around 82% of which appear only once. Trimming left V 0 bases short and J 0 bases short, with 20 bases between. This CDR3 is built from 19 residues. CDR1 is MGHRA, CDR2 YSYEKL, per germline.

The sample comprised peripheral blood. This clonotype originated in a man older than 75 with active or convalescent COVID-19. The chain is built from TRBV4-1 and TRBJ2-5; D possibly corresponds to TRBD2 (6 bases). CDR3 DNA sequence: TGCGCCAGCAGCCAAGATACTAGCCCGACCTCGTCGTACCAAGAGACCCAGTACTTC. Its protein is CASSQDTSPTSSYQETQYF.